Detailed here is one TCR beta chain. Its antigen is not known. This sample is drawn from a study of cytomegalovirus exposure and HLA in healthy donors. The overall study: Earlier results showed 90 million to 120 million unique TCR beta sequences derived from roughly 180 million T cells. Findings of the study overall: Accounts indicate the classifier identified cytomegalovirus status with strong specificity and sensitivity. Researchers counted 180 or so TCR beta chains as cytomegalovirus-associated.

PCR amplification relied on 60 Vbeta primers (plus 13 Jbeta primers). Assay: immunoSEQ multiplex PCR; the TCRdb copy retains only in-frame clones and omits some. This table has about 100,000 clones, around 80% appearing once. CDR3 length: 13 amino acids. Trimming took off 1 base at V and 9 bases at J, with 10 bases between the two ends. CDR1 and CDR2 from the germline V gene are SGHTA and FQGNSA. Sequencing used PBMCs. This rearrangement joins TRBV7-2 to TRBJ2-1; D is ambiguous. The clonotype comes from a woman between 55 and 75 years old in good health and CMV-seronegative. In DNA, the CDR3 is TGTGCCAGCAGCTTAGGGTACTATGGTGAGCAGTTCTTC. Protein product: CASSLGYYGEQFF.